Listed below are T cell receptor beta chains from one sample, sequenced in a study of CD8 T cells in ankylosing spondylitis. TCRdb re-derived calls from the 5' RACE reads in MiXCR, one entry per CDR3 protein. The sample shows tens of thousands of distinct CDR3 sequences, approximately 5.3% of them seen only once. The sequenced sample was blood, either unsorted or a sorted T cell fraction (not recorded which). The receptors stem from a male donor with ankylosing spondylitis or in good health (not recorded which). CDR3s include the opening cysteine and the closing phenylalanine or tryptophan. The order of the fields is J gene, clone size, D gene, V gene, CDR3 protein, CDR3 DNA. D genes are given only for firm matches. Size is omitted from some rows. Given values are once, few, many or a class for expanded clones.

TRBJ2-7	few	-	TRBV20-1	CSARDYGTSPYEQYF	TGCAGTGCTAGAGACTATGGGACTTCTCCCTACGAGCAGTACTTC
TRBJ2-7	many	TRBD1	TRBV6-5	CASSSTDRGPYEQYF	TGTGCCAGCAGTTCTACCGACAGGGGGCCCTACGAGCAGTACTTC
TRBJ2-5	many	TRBD2	TRBV2	CASTSGGGDQETQYF	TGTGCCAGCACTAGCGGGGGGGGAGACCAAGAGACCCAGTACTTC
TRBJ2-3	many	TRBD1	TRBV29-1	CSVARGRTDTQYF	TGCAGCGTTGCCAGGGGGCGCACAGATACGCAGTATTTT
TRBJ1-1	many	-	TRBV5-1	CASSGVSGFEAFF	TGCGCCAGCAGCGGCGTTAGCGGGTTTGAAGCTTTCTTT
TRBJ2-3	many	-	TRBV7-6	CASSLTPSGSDTQYF	TGTGCCAGCAGCTTGACTCCGTCGGGTTCAGATACGCAGTATTTT
TRBJ1-3	many	-	TRBV30	CAWNRGTGNTIYF	TGTGCCTGGAACCGGGGGACTGGAAACACCATATATTTT
TRBJ2-1	many	-	TRBV5-1	CASSPSPDSVSQFF	TGCGCCAGCAGCCCGTCCCCCGACAGTGTCTCTCAGTTCTTC
TRBJ2-7	-	-	TRBV4-2	CASSQDPGGSSEQYF	TGTGCCAGCAGCCAAGATCCCGGAGGCAGCTCCGAGCAGTACTTC
TRBJ2-5	many	-	TRBV12-3/TRBV12-4	CASSLADPSGQETQYF	TGTGCCAGCAGTTTAGCGGATCCCTCCGGCCAAGAGACCCAGTACTTC
TRBJ2-5	many	TRBD1	TRBV5-1	CASSFYYGQAVEETQYF	TGCGCCAGCAGCTTCTACTACGGACAGGCCGTAGAAGAGACCCAGTACTTC
TRBJ2-1	many	TRBD2	TRBV28	CASSVLAGGPGEQFF	TGTGCCAGCAGTGTACTAGCGGGGGGGCCGGGTGAGCAGTTCTTC
TRBJ2-2	many	TRBD2	TRBV20-1	CSARPTGTSVTGELFF	TGCAGTGCTAGGCCCACCGGGACTAGCGTGACCGGGGAGCTGTTTTTT
TRBJ2-3	few	TRBD2	TRBV7-3	CASSPSSGAGDTQYF	TGTGCCAGCAGCCCCTCTAGCGGGGCGGGAGATACGCAGTATTTT
TRBJ2-2	many	TRBD2	TRBV9	CASSSGGNTGELFF	TGTGCCAGCAGCAGCGGGGGGAACACCGGGGAGCTGTTTTTT
TRBJ2-3	many	-	TRBV15	CATSTGSTDTQYF	TGTGCCACCAGTACCGGGAGCACAGATACGCAGTATTTT
TRBJ2-7	many	-	TRBV12-3/TRBV12-4	CASSLAESYEQYF	TGTGCCAGCAGTTTAGCGGAATCCTACGAGCAGTACTTC
TRBJ1-4	many	-	TRBV5-1	CASSLGGSANEKLFF	TGCGCCAGCAGCTTGGGGGGGTCGGCTAATGAAAAACTGTTTTTT
TRBJ2-5	many	TRBD2	TRBV4-1	CASSQGPASGEGETQYF	TGCGCCAGCAGCCAAGGGCCCGCTAGCGGGGAGGGAGAGACCCAGTACTTC
TRBJ2-7	many	-	TRBV10-3	CAARGFAPGEQYF	TGTGCCGCCAGGGGTTTCGCTCCAGGCGAGCAGTACTTC
TRBJ1-1	many	-	TRBV5-1	CASSLVGTLNTEAFF	TGCGCCAGCAGCTTGGTCGGGACACTTAATACTGAAGCTTTCTTT
TRBJ2-2	many	-	TRBV3-1	CASRGPGELFF	TGTGCCAGCAGGGGGCCCGGGGAGCTGTTTTTT
TRBJ2-1	many	TRBD2	TRBV29-1	CSVDGGGANNEQFF	TGCAGCGTTGATGGCGGGGGGGCCAACAATGAGCAGTTCTTC
TRBJ1-6	many	TRBD1	TRBV27	CASSRAIGQGSNYRANNSPLHF	TGTGCCAGCAGTCGAGCAATCGGACAGGGATCGAACTATCGGGCCAATAATTCACCCCTCCACTTT
TRBJ2-1	-	-	TRBV7-9	CASSQTSPGEQFF	TGTGCCAGCAGCCAAACTAGCCCCGGTGAGCAGTTCTTC
TRBJ2-7	many	-	TRBV29-1	CSVGVGEGQYF	TGCAGCGTTGGCGTAGGAGAGGGGCAGTACTTC
TRBJ1-1	many	-	TRBV27	CASSSTAEAFF	TGTGCCAGCAGTTCGACAGCTGAAGCTTTCTTT
TRBJ2-3	many	TRBD1	TRBV11-2	CASSLVTTGGVLGTDTQYF	TGTGCCAGCAGCTTAGTAACGACAGGGGGGGTTCTAGGCACAGATACGCAGTATTTT
TRBJ2-1	many	-	TRBV19	CASSIRVSSSYNEQFF	TGTGCCAGTAGTATCAGGGTATCGAGCTCCTACAATGAGCAGTTCTTC
TRBJ2-7	many	-	TRBV6-2/TRBV6-3	CASSARDGPDEQYF	TGTGCCAGCAGTGCCCGGGACGGTCCTGACGAGCAGTACTTC
TRBJ2-5	many	-	TRBV6-2/TRBV6-3	CASSPGSSPQETQYF	TGTGCCAGCAGCCCCGGATCTAGCCCGCAAGAGACCCAGTACTTC
TRBJ2-2	-	-	TRBV7-2	CASTRNRAANTGELSF	TGTGCCAGCACCAGGAATCGAGCGGCGAACACCGGGGAGCTGTCTTTT
TRBJ1-5	many	-	TRBV2	CASSEAEGPQHF	TGTGCCAGCAGTGAAGCCGAAGGACCCCAGCATTTT
TRBJ2-7	many	TRBD1	TRBV12-3/TRBV12-4	CASSSGQKTTEQYF	TGTGCCAGCAGCTCGGGACAGAAGACCACGGAGCAGTACTTC
TRBJ2-4	many	TRBD1	TRBV20-1	CSARARDRGWNIQYF	TGCAGTGCTAGAGCCCGGGACAGGGGTTGGAACATTCAGTACTTC
TRBJ2-5	many	TRBD2	TRBV20-1	CSARDYVLAGGPGQETQYF	TGCAGTGCTAGAGATTATGTGCTAGCGGGGGGGCCCGGCCAAGAGACCCAGTACTTC
TRBJ2-7	many	-	TRBV10-3	CAISEGKAYEQYF	TGTGCCATCAGTGAAGGCAAGGCCTACGAGCAGTACTTC
TRBJ1-1	few	-	TRBV5-1	CASSLEPGVKNTEAFF	TGCGCCAGCAGCTTGGAGCCAGGGGTTAAGAACACTGAAGCTTTCTTT
TRBJ2-2	many	-	TRBV18	CASSNTGELFF	TGTGCCAGCTCGAACACCGGGGAGCTGTTTTTT
TRBJ2-2	many	-	TRBV24-1	CATSDLLFSTGELFF	TGTGCCACCAGTGATTTGCTCTTTTCCACCGGGGAGCTGTTTTTT
TRBJ2-3	many	-	TRBV12-3/TRBV12-4	CASSFPQAGTDTQYF	TGTGCCAGCAGTTTCCCACAGGCTGGCACAGATACGCAGTATTTT
TRBJ1-6	many	TRBD1	TRBV3-1	CASSSGTGVNSPLHF	TGTGCCAGCAGCAGCGGGACAGGGGTAAATTCACCCCTCCACTTT
TRBJ2-7	many	-	TRBV20-1	CSARNIGEISYEQYF	TGCAGTGCTAGAAATATCGGAGAGATCTCCTACGAGCAGTACTTC
TRBJ2-2	many	-	TRBV21-1	CASTSEGDRNTGELFF	TGTGCCAGCACCTCAGAAGGGGACAGGAACACCGGGGAGCTGTTTTTT
TRBJ2-1	many	TRBD1	TRBV5-4	CASSLPGQGANEQFF	TGTGCCAGCAGCTTACCGGGACAGGGGGCGAATGAGCAGTTCTTC
TRBJ2-3	-	TRBD2	TRBV3-1	CASCQLAGGTDTQYF	TGTGCCTCCTGCCAATTAGCGGGGGGGACAGATACGCAGTATTTT
TRBJ2-1	many	-	TRBV6-4	CASSESALSSYNEQFF	TGTGCCAGCAGTGAGTCAGCGCTAAGCTCCTACAATGAGCAGTTCTTC
TRBJ2-7	many	-	TRBV20-1	CSARDTQGNEQYF	TGCAGTGCTAGAGATACACAGGGCAACGAGCAGTACTTC
TRBJ2-2	many	-	TRBV5-5	CASSPLTAGVTGELFF	TGTGCCAGCAGCCCACTGACGGCAGGGGTCACCGGGGAGCTGTTTTTT
TRBJ1-3	many	-	TRBV29-1	CSVEDTAGNTIYF	TGCAGCGTTGAAGACACAGCCGGAAACACCATATATTTT
TRBJ1-2	many	-	TRBV5-1	CASSLQPGANYGYTF	TGCGCCAGCAGCTTGCAGCCGGGTGCTAACTATGGCTACACCTTC
TRBJ2-5	many	TRBD2	TRBV29-1	CSSMTSETQYF	TGCAGCTCCATGACTAGCGAGACCCAGTACTTC
TRBJ2-3	many	TRBD1	TRBV6-2/TRBV6-3	CASSYSVTGDGTQYF	TGTGCCAGCAGTTACTCTGTCACAGGGGACGGTACGCAGTATTTT
TRBJ2-7	many	TRBD2	TRBV5-1	CASSLGRGGRDEQYF	TGCGCCAGCAGCTTGGGACGCGGGGGGCGAGACGAGCAGTACTTC
TRBJ2-5	many	-	TRBV6-5	CASSYSVVGGQETQYF	TGTGCCAGCAGTTACTCTGTGGTGGGGGGCCAAGAGACCCAGTACTTC
TRBJ1-1	many	-	TRBV7-2	CASSLEIQNTEAFF	TGTGCCAGCAGCTTGGAGATCCAGAACACTGAAGCTTTCTTT
TRBJ1-1	many	-	TRBV5-1	CASSLTQGRNTEAFF	TGCGCCAGCAGCTTAACTCAGGGTAGAAACACTGAAGCTTTCTTT
TRBJ1-1	many	-	TRBV5-1	CASSLDWGLLDTEAFF	TGCGCCAGCAGCTTGGACTGGGGGCTTCTGGACACTGAAGCTTTCTTT
TRBJ1-5	many	-	TRBV7-2	CASSPPRQSNQPQHF	TGTGCCAGCAGTCCACCTCGACAGAGCAATCAGCCCCAGCATTTT
TRBJ2-1	many	-	TRBV9	CASSVSVLNEQFF	TGTGCCAGCAGCGTCTCCGTACTCAATGAGCAGTTCTTC